Sequencing of this T cell receptor (beta chain) was carried out in a study of blood T cell repertoires in COVID-19. About the study: The United States, Italy and Spain were the sources of the acute and convalescent COVID-19 samples.

Germline V gives CDR1 SGHRS, CDR2 YFSETQ. Deletions cut 4 bases from V and 3 bases from J, with 13 bases between. The CDR3 is 15 residues long. TCRdb's copy holds only in-frame clones and misses some; the assay was immunoSEQ multiplex PCR. The sample contains 300,000 to 450,000 clones, about 87% of which appear only once. Sequenced: peripheral blood. The rearrangement joins TRBV5-1 to TRBJ2-2; a weak D match, TRBD1 (5 bases). The TCR was taken from a human donor in a cohort sampled during active COVID-19. The CDR3 bases are TGCGCCAGCAGCCCCCGGACACCCGACACCGGGGAGCTGTTTTTT. This codes for CASSPRTPDTGELFF.